This T cell receptor (beta chain) derives from a study of blood T cell repertoires in COVID-19. Background on the study: Both acute and convalescent COVID-19 samples were obtained from the United States, Italy and Spain. The analysed material was cDNA or gDNA that came from T cells, B-cell-depleted T cells, or PBMCs.

CDR1 SGDLS and CDR2 YYNGEE come from the germline V gene. This CDR3 has 15 amino acids. V was trimmed by 4 bases and J by 5 bases, leaving 18 bases between them. Per the original methods: Reference gene primer amplification gave estimated nucleated cell counts. TCRdb keeps only in-frame clones here, not all; method: immunoSEQ multiplex PCR. Clone size and V and J calls were adopted from that table, with D and trimming inferred from the DNA. The repertoire has some 120,000 clones, approximately 89% of them found once; the top ten carry approximately 4.7%. The sequenced sample was peripheral blood. The receptor's source is a man aged 35 to 55 with acute or convalescent COVID-19. V gene TRBV9 combines with J gene TRBJ1-1; D is ambiguous. The CDR3 DNA is TGTGCCAGCAGCCCGAGCCGGCACTATGTTACTGAAGCTTTCTTT. The encoded protein is CASSPSRHYVTEAFF.